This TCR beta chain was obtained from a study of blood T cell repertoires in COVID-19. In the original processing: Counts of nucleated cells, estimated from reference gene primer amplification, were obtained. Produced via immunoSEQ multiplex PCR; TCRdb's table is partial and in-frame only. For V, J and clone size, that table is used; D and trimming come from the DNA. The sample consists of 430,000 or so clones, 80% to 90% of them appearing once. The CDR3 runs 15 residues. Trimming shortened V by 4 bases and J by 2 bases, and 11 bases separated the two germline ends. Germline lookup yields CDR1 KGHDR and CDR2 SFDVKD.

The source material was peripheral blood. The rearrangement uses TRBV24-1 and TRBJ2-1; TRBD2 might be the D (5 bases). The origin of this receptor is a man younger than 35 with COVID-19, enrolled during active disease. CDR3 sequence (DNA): TGTGCCACCAGTGACCATAGCGAGACCTACAATGAGCAGTTCTTC. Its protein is CATSDHSETYNEQFF.